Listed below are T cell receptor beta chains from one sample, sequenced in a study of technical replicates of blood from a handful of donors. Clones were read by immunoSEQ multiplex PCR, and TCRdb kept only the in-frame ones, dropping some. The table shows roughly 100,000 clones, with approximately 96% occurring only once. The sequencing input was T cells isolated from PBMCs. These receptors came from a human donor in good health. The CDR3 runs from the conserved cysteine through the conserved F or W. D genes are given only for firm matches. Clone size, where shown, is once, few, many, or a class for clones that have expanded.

CDR3: CASSGADLPYQETQYF; DNA: TGTGCCAGTAGTGGGGCGGACCTACCGTACCAAGAGACCCAGTACTTC; D: NA; J: TRBJ2-5; V: TRBV19; size: NA
CDR3: CASSQRLAGFYEQYF; DNA: TGTGCCAGCAGTCAGCGACTAGCGGGATTCTACGAGCAGTACTTC; D: TRBD2; J: TRBJ2-7; V: TRBV28; size: NA
CDR3: CASSFRVAQETQYF; DNA: TGTGCCAGCAGTTTCAGGGTTGCGCAAGAGACCCAGTACTTC; D: NA; J: TRBJ2-5; V: TRBV27; size: NA
CDR3: CASRRNYGYTF; DNA: TGTGCCAGCAGGCGTAACTATGGCTACACCTTC; D: NA; J: TRBJ1-2; V: TRBV28; size: NA
CDR3: CASSYGSPGGTQYF; DNA: TGTGCCAGCAGTTACGGATCCCCGGGGGGGACCCAGTACTTC; D: TRBD2; J: TRBJ2-5; V: TRBV6-5; size: NA
CDR3: CASSLYPLQAGQETQYF; DNA: TGTGCCAGCAGTTTATACCCTCTTCAAGCGGGGCAGGAGACCCAGTACTTC; D: TRBD2; J: TRBJ2-5; V: TRBV28; size: NA
CDR3: CASSLIAGGSYNEQFF; DNA: TGTGCCAGCAGCTTAATTGCGGGAGGGTCCTACAATGAGCAGTTCTTC; D: TRBD2; J: TRBJ2-1; V: TRBV7-9; size: NA
CDR3: CASSPTGQKNEKLFF; DNA: TGCGCCAGCAGCCCAACGGGACAGAAGAATGAAAAACTGTTTTTT; D: TRBD1; J: TRBJ1-4; V: TRBV5-1; size: NA
CDR3: CASSERGGLAGNEQFF; DNA: TGTGCCAGCAGTGAACGGGGGGGGCTAGCGGGAAATGAGCAGTTCTTC; D: TRBD2; J: TRBJ2-1; V: TRBV27; size: NA
CDR3: CASSLGLAGTYEQYF; DNA: TGTGCCAGCAGTTTGGGACTAGCGGGGACCTACGAGCAGTACTTC; D: TRBD2; J: TRBJ2-7; V: TRBV27; size: NA
CDR3: CASFLGSANTGELFF; DNA: TGTGCCAGTTTTCTAGGGAGCGCGAACACCGGGGAGCTGTTTTTT; D: NA; J: TRBJ2-2; V: TRBV19; size: NA
CDR3: CASRWGVGYNEQFF; DNA: TGTGCCAGCAGATGGGGGGTTGGGTACAATGAGCAGTTCTTC; D: NA; J: TRBJ2-1; V: TRBV27; size: NA
CDR3: CASSPTGGSADTQYF; DNA: TGTGCCAGCAGTCCTACAGGGGGCAGCGCAGATACGCAGTATTTT; D: TRBD1; J: TRBJ2-3; V: TRBV6-4; size: once
CDR3: CASSTGQGGLSREKLFF; DNA: TGTGCCAGTAGTACCGGACAGGGGGGTTTGAGTAGGGAAAAACTGTTTTTT; D: TRBD1; J: TRBJ1-4; V: TRBV19; size: once
CDR3: CASISGYSYEQYF; DNA: TGTGCCAGCATTTCCGGGTACTCCTACGAGCAGTACTTC; D: NA; J: TRBJ2-7; V: TRBV6-5; size: NA
CDR3: CASRAGEASYEQYF; DNA: TGTGCCAGCAGAGCGGGAGAAGCCTCCTACGAGCAGTACTTC; D: TRBD2; J: TRBJ2-7; V: TRBV13; size: NA
CDR3: CASRQNVLSYNEQFF; DNA: TGTGCCAGCAGACAGAACGTCCTCTCCTACAATGAGCAGTTCTTC; D: NA; J: TRBJ2-1; V: TRBV6-5; size: NA
CDR3: CASSTASGSYNEQFF; DNA: TGTGCCAGTAGTACAGCTAGCGGTTCCTACAATGAGCAGTTCTTC; D: TRBD2; J: TRBJ2-1; V: TRBV19; size: NA
CDR3: CASSVETSITGELFF; DNA: TGTGCCAGCAGCGTAGAGACTAGCATAACCGGGGAGCTGTTTTTT; D: TRBD2; J: TRBJ2-2; V: TRBV9; size: once
CDR3: CASRELAGGFSGANVLTF; DNA: TGTGCCAGCAGAGAATTAGCGGGAGGCTTCTCTGGGGCCAACGTCCTGACTTTC; D: TRBD2; J: TRBJ2-6; V: TRBV28; size: NA
CDR3: CASSLSGSGAYEQYF; DNA: TGTGCCAGCAGCTTGAGTGGGTCGGGAGCCTACGAGCAGTACTTC; D: NA; J: TRBJ2-7; V: TRBV5-4; size: NA
CDR3: CASSPAVGQETQYF; DNA: TGCGCCAGCAGCCCAGCGGTGGGGCAAGAGACCCAGTACTTC; D: NA; J: TRBJ2-5; V: TRBV5-1; size: NA
CDR3: CATSRDSGLAGGGWSDEQFF; DNA: TGTGCCACCAGCAGAGACTCGGGACTAGCGGGAGGGGGGTGGTCCGATGAGCAGTTCTTC; D: TRBD2; J: TRBJ2-1; V: TRBV15; size: once
CDR3: CASSSPASGNPDTQYF; DNA: TGTGCCAGCAGTTCCCCGGCTAGCGGGAATCCAGATACGCAGTATTTT; D: TRBD2; J: TRBJ2-3; V: TRBV27; size: NA
CDR3: CASRITTNYGYTF; DNA: TGTGCCAGCAGGATTACTACCAACTATGGCTACACCTTC; D: NA; J: TRBJ1-2; V: TRBV6-1; size: NA
CDR3: CASSLVGRISSTDTQYF; DNA: TGCGCCAGCAGCTTGGTTGGGAGAATCTCTAGCACAGATACGCAGTATTTT; D: NA; J: TRBJ2-3; V: TRBV5-1; size: NA
CDR3: CASRSEGGELFF; DNA: TGCGCCAGCAGATCGGAGGGCGGGGAGCTGTTTTTT; D: NA; J: TRBJ2-2; V: TRBV10-1; size: NA
CDR3: CASSLTGNSYEQYF; DNA: TGTGCCAGCAGTCTCACAGGGAACTCCTACGAGCAGTACTTC; D: NA; J: TRBJ2-7; V: TRBV27; size: NA
CDR3: CASSTGQYYEQYF; DNA: TGTGCCAGTAGTACGGGACAGTACTACGAGCAGTACTTC; D: TRBD1; J: TRBJ2-7; V: TRBV19; size: NA
CDR3: CASTSGNIYSYNEQFF; DNA: TGTGCCAGCACCAGCGGGAACATCTACTCCTACAATGAGCAGTTCTTC; D: TRBD2; J: TRBJ2-1; V: TRBV6-6; size: NA
CDR3: CSARQGGINTEAFF; DNA: TGCAGCGCGCGACAGGGGGGCATTAACACTGAAGCTTTCTTT; D: TRBD1; J: TRBJ1-1; V: TRBV29-1; size: NA
CDR3: CASSLEGVSSVLVF; DNA: TGTGCCAGCAGCCTTGAGGGAGTCAGTTCCGTTCTTGTCTTC; D: NA; J: TRBJ1-2; V: TRBV4-2; size: once
CDR3: CASSFRSGRSYEQYF; DNA: TGTGCCAGCAGCTTCCGTAGCGGGCGCTCCTACGAGCAGTACTTC; D: TRBD2; J: TRBJ2-7; V: TRBV5-8; size: NA
CDR3: CASSLYGQETQYF; DNA: TGTGCCAGCAGCTTGTACGGGCAAGAGACCCAGTACTTC; D: NA; J: TRBJ2-5; V: TRBV5-4; size: NA
CDR3: CASMSTGGSYEQYF; DNA: TGTGCCAGCATGTCCACAGGGGGTTCCTACGAGCAGTACTTC; D: TRBD1; J: TRBJ2-7; V: TRBV28; size: NA
CDR3: CASSYSPGTQYF; DNA: TGTGCCAGCAGTTACTCCCCCGGGACCCAGTACTTC; D: NA; J: TRBJ2-5; V: TRBV6-6; size: NA
CDR3: CASSGGFMSPGGNEQFF; DNA: TGCGCCAGCAGTGGGGGGTTTATGAGTCCCGGGGGTAATGAGCAGTTCTTC; D: NA; J: TRBJ2-1; V: TRBV10-1; size: NA
CDR3: CASSEMAGHSYNEQFF; DNA: TGTGCCAGCAGTGAAATGGCAGGGCATTCCTACAATGAGCAGTTCTTC; D: NA; J: TRBJ2-1; V: TRBV6-1; size: NA
CDR3: CASSANRGGTEAFF; DNA: TGTGCCAGCAGTGCTAACAGGGGTGGCACTGAAGCTTTCTTT; D: TRBD1; J: TRBJ1-1; V: TRBV6-1; size: NA
CDR3: CASSQDGEREGWNEQFF; DNA: TGCGCCAGCAGCCAAGATGGGGAGCGGGAGGGCTGGAATGAGCAGTTCTTC; D: TRBD2; J: TRBJ2-1; V: TRBV4-1; size: NA
CDR3: CAISERGQPSTEAFF; DNA: TGTGCCATCAGTGAGAGAGGACAACCTAGCACTGAAGCTTTCTTT; D: NA; J: TRBJ1-1; V: TRBV10-3; size: NA
CDR3: CASSPPQGSDNGYTF; DNA: TGCGCCAGCAGCCCCCCGCAGGGATCGGACAATGGCTACACCTTC; D: NA; J: TRBJ1-2; V: TRBV4-1; size: NA
CDR3: CASSVAGSRTDTQYF; DNA: TGTGCCAGCAGCGTAGCAGGGTCACGCACAGATACGCAGTATTTT; D: NA; J: TRBJ2-3; V: TRBV9; size: NA
CDR3: CASSPLGQGTGNTIYF; DNA: TGTGCCAGCAGTCCCTTGGGACAGGGCACTGGAAACACCATATATTTT; D: TRBD1; J: TRBJ1-3; V: TRBV27; size: once
CDR3: CASSLPAGDTDTQYF; DNA: TGTGCCAGCAGCTTACCAGCGGGTGACACAGATACGCAGTATTTT; D: NA; J: TRBJ2-3; V: TRBV7-8; size: NA